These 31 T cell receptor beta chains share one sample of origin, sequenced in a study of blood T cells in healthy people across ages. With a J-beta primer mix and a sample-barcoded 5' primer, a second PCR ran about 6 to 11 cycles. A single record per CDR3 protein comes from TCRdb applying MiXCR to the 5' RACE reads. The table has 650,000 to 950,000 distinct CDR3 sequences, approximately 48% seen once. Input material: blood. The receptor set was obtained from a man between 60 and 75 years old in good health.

The CDR3 nucleotides read TGCGCCAGCAGCCAAGGTTCCCGGGATACGCAGTATTTT. It codes for CASSQGSRDTQYF. This chain links TRBV4-1 with TRBJ2-3; D gene uncertain. Trimming stripped 1 base from V and 6 bases from J, with 8 bases between. The germline gives CDR1 MGHRA, CDR2 YSYEKL. This CDR3 region has 13 residues.

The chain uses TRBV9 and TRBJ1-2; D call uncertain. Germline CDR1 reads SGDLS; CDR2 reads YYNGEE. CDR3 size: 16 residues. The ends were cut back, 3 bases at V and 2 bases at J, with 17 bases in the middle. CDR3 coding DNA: TGTGCCAGCAGCGCCCGGTCGGGCTCGGCAAACTATGGCTACACCTTC. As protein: CASSARSGSANYGYTF.

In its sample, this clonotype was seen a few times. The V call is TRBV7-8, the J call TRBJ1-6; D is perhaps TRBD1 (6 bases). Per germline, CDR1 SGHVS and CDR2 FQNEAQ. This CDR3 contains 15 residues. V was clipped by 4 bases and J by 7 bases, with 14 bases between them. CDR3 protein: CASSYATGSNSPLHF. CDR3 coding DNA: TGTGCCAGCAGCTACGCGACAGGCTCAAATTCACCCCTCCACTTT.

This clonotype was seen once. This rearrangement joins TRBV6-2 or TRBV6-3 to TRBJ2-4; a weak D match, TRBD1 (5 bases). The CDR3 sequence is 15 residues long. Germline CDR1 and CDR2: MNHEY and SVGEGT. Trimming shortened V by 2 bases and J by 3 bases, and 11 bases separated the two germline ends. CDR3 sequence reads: CASSYSDSLKNIQYF. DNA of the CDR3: TGTGCCAGCAGTTACAGTGACAGCCTCAAAAACATTCAGTACTTC.

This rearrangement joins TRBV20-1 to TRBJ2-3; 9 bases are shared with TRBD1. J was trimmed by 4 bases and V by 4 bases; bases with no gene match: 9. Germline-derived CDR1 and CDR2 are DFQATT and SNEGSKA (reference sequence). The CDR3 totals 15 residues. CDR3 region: CSAKKTGGEADTQYF. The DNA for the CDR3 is TGCAGTGCTAAAAAGACAGGGGGAGAGGCAGATACGCAGTATTTT.

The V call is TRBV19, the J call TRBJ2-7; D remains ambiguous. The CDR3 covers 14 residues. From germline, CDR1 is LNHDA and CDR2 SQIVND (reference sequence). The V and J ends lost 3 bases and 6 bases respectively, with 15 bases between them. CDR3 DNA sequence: TGTGCCAGTAGTATGGGATTCGGGCCCGGCGAGCAGTACTTC. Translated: CASSMGFGPGEQYF.

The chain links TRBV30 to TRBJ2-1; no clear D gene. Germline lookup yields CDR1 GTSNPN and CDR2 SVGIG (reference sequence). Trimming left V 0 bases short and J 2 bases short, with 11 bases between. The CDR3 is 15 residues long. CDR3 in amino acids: CAWSVEWSTYNEQFF. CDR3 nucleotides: TGTGCCTGGAGTGTAGAATGGTCTACCTACAATGAGCAGTTCTTC.

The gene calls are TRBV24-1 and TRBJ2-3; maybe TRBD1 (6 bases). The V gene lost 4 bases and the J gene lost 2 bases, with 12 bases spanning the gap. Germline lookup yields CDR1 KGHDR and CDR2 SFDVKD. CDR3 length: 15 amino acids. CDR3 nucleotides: TGTGCCACCAGTGAGGCCGGACAGTACACAGATACGCAGTATTTT. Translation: CATSEAGQYTDTQYF.

Written as DNA, the CDR3 is TGTGCCAGCAGCTCCGTTGCGACTAGTACAATGAAGCAGTACTTC. It is translated as CASSSVATSTMKQYF. The gene calls are TRBV7-9 and TRBJ2-5; a weak D match, TRBD2 (6 bases). The CDR3 loop spans 15 amino acids. The V end was cut by 4 bases, the J end by 11 bases, with 23 bases between. In germline, CDR1 is SEHNR, CDR2 FQNEAQ (reference sequence).

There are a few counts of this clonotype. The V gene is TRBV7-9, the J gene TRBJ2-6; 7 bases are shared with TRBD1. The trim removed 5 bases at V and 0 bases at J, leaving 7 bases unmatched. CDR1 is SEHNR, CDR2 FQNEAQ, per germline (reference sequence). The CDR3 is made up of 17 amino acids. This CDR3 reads CASSPRTGYSGANVLTF. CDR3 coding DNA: TGTGCCAGCAGCCCGAGGACAGGTTACTCTGGGGCCAACGTCCTGACTTTC.

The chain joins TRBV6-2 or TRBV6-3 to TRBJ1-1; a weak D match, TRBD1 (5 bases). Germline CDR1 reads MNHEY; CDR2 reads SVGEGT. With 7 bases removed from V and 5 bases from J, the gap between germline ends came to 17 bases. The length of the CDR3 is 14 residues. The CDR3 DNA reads TGTGCCAGCAATCCCTTCTTGGGGGGGACTGAAGCTTTCTTT. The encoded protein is CASNPFLGGTEAFF.

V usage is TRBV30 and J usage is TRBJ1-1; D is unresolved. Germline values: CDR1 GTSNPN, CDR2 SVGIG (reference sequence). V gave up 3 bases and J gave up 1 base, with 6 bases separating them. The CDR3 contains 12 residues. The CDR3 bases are TGTGCCTGGAGACTAACGAACACTGAAGCTTTCTTT. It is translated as CAWRLTNTEAFF.

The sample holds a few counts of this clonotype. The CDR3 sequence: CASSLKAGTDTQYF. DNA for the CDR3: TGTGCCAGCAGTTTAAAGGCAGGCACAGATACGCAGTATTTT. The rearrangement links TRBV27 to TRBJ2-3, with D unresolved. The germline gives CDR1 MNHEY, CDR2 SMNVEV (reference sequence). The CDR3 runs 14 residues. Trimming left V 2 bases short and J 1 base short, with 7 bases between.

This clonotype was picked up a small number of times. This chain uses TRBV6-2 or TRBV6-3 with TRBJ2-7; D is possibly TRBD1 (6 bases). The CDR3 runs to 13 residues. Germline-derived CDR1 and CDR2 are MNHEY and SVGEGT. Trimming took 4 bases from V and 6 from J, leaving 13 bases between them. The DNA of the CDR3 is TGTGCCAGCAGTTCCACAGGGTCAGGCGAGCAGTACTTC. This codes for CASSSTGSGEQYF.

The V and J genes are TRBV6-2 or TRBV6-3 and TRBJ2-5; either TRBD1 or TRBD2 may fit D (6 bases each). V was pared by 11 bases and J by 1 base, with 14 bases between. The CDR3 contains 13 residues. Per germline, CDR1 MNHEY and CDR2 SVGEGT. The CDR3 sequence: CAGRGAPQETQYF. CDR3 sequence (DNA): TGTGCCGGTAGGGGGGCGCCCCAAGAGACCCAGTACTTC.

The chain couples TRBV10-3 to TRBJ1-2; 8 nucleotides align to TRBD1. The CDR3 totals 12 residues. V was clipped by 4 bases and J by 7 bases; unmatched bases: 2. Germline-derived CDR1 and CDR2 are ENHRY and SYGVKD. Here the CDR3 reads CAISGTGFGYTF. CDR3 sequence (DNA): TGTGCCATCAGTGGGACAGGGTTTGGCTACACCTTC.

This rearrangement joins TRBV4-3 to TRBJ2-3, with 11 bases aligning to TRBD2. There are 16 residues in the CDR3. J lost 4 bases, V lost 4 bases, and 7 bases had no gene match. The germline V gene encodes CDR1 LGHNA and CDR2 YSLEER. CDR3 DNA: TGCGCCAGCAGCCCCCGGATAGCGGGGGGGGCAGATACGCAGTATTTT. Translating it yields CASSPRIAGGADTQYF.

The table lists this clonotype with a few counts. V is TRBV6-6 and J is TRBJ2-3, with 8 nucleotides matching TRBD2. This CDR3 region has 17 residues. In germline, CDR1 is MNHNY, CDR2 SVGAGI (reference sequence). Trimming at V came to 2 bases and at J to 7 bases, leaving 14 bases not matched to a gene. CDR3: CASSYEAGGGLGNTQYF. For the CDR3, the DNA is TGTGCCAGCAGTTACGAGGCGGGGGGCGGACTCGGGAATACGCAGTATTTT.

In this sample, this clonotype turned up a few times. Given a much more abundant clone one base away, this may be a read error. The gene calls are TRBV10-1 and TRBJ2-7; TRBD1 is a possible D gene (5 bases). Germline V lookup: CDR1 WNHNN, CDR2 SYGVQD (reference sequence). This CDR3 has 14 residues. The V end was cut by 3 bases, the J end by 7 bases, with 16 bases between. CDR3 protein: CASSDQGSYNEQYF. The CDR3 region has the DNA TGCGCCAGCAGTGATCAGGGATCGTACAATGAGCAGTACTTC.

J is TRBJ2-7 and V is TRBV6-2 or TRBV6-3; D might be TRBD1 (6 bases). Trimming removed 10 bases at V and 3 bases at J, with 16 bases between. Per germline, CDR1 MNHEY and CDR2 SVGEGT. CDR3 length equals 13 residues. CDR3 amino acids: CATKDQGNYEQYF. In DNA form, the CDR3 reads TGTGCCACGAAAGATCAGGGGAACTACGAGCAGTACTTC.

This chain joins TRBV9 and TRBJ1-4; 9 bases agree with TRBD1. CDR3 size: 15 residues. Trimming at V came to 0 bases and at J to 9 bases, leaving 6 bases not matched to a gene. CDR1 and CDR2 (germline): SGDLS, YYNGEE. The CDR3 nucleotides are TGTGCCAGCAGCGTAGGAGGACAGGGGATTCAAAAACTGTTTTTT. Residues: CASSVGGQGIQKLFF.

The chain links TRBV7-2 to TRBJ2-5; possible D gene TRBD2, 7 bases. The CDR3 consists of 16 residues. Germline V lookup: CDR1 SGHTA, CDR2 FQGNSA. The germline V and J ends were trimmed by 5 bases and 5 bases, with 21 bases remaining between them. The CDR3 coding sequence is TGTGCCAGCAGCCCCTCTTGGACAGAGGGGGGGGAGACCCAGTACTTC. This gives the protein CASSPSWTEGGETQYF. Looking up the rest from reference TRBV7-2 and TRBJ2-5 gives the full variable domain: GAGVSQSPSNKVTEKGKDVELRCDPISGHTALYWYRQSLGQGLEFLIYFQGNSAPDKSGLPSDRFSAERTGGSVSTLTIQRTQQEDSAVYLCASSPSWTEGGETQYFGPGTRLLVL.

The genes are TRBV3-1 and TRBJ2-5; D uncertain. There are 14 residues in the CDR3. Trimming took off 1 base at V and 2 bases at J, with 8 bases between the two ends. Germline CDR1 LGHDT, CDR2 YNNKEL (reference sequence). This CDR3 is CASSQATIQETQYF. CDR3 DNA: TGTGCCAGCAGCCAAGCGACGATTCAAGAGACCCAGTACTTC.

The CDR3 region is CSARDPGDTGEQYF. The CDR3, as DNA: TGCAGTGCTAGAGATCCGGGGGATACGGGGGAGCAGTACTTC. The chain joins TRBV20-1 to TRBJ2-5; possible D gene TRBD2, 6 bases. This CDR3 region has 14 residues. V was cut by 0 bases and J by 11 bases, with 19 bases left in between. Germline-derived CDR1 and CDR2 are DFQATT and SNEGSKA (reference sequence).

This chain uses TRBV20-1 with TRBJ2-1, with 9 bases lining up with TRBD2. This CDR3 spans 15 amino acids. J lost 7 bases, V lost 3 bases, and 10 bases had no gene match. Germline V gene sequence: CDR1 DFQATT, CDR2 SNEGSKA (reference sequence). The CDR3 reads CSARSLAGRGNEQFF. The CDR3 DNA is TGCAGTGCTAGGTCCCTAGCGGGGCGTGGTAATGAGCAGTTCTTC.

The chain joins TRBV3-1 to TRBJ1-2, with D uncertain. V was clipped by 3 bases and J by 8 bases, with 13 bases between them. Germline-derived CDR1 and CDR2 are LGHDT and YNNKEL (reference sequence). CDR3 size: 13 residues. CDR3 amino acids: CASSQREVFGYTF. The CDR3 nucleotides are TGTGCCAGCAGCCAGAGAGAGGTGTTCGGCTACACCTTC. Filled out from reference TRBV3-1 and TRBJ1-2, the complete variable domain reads DTAVSQTPKYLVTQMGNDKSIKCEQNLGHDTMYWYKQDSKKFLKIMFSYNNKELIINETVPNRFSPKSPDKAHLNLHINSLELGDSAVYFCASSQREVFGYTFGSGTRLTVV.

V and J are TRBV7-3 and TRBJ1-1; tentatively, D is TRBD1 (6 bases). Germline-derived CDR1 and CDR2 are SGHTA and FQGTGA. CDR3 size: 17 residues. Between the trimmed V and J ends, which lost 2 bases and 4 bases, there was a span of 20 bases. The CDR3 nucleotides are TGTGCCAGCAGCTTACTCCCACGGGGGGCGGTGGCCACTGAAGCTTTCTTT. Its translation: CASSLLPRGAVATEAFF.

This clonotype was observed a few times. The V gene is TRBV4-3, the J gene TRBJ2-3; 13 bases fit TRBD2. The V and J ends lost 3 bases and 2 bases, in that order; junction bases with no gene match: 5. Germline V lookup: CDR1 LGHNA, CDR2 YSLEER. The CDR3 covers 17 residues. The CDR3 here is CASSHGLAGALTDTQYF. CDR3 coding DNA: TGCGCCAGCAGCCACGGACTAGCGGGAGCCCTCACAGATACGCAGTATTTT.

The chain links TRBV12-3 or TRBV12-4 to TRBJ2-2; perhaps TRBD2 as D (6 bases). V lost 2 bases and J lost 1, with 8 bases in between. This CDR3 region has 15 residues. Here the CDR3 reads CASSLNGGNTGELFF. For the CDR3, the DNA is TGTGCCAGCAGTTTAAACGGGGGGAACACCGGGGAGCTGTTTTTT.

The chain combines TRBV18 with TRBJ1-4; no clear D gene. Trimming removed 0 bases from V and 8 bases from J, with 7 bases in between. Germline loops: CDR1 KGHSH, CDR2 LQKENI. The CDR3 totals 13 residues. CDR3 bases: TGTGCCAGCTCACCACCGACAAGAGAAAAACTGTTTTTT. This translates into CASSPPTREKLFF.

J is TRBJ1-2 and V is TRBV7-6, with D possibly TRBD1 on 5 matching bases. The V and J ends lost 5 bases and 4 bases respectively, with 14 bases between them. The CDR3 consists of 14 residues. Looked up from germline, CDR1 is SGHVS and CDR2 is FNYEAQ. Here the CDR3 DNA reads TGTGCCAGCAGCCCGTCGACAGCTGGCTATGGCTACACCTTC. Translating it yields CASSPSTAGYGYTF.